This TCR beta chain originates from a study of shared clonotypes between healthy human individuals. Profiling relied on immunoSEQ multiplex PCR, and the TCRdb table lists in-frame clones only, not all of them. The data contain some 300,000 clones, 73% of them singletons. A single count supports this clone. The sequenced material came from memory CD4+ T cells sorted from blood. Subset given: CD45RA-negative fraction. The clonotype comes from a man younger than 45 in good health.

In DNA form, the CDR3 reads TGCGCCAGCAGCTTGGAACAGGCCGGGACAGATACGCAGTATTTT. It translates to CASSLEQAGTDTQYF. The rearrangement uses TRBV5-1 and TRBJ2-3; D may be TRBD1 (5 bases). From germline, CDR1 is SGHRS and CDR2 YFSETQ. This CDR3 is 15 amino acids long. With 0 bases removed from V and 3 bases from J, the gap between germline ends came to 11 bases.